What follows are 12 T cell receptor beta chains derived from one specimen sequenced in a study of shared clonotypes between healthy human individuals. Measured with immunoSEQ multiplex PCR; TCRdb has only the in-frame clones, and not every one. The table includes approximately 810,000 clones, over 90% detected once. Positively selected for CCR7, the CD45RO-negative cells used as naive CD8 cells excluded terminally differentiated effector memory CD45RA+ cells. The specimen was naive CD8+ T cells sorted from blood. All receptors come from a man aged 25 to 40 in good health.

CDR3 DNA sequence: TGTGCCAGCAGCTTGTGGGGGGACCCTATTAGGCACAATGAGCAGTTCTTC. Its protein is CASSLWGDPIRHNEQFF. The V and J genes are TRBV5-4 and TRBJ2-1; tentative D call: TRBD2 (6 bases). Trimming took off 1 base at V and 5 bases at J, with 19 bases between the two ends. From germline, CDR1 is SGHNT and CDR2 YYREEE (reference sequence). CDR3 size: 17 residues.

This clone was detected once. This chain connects TRBV20-1 to TRBJ2-5, with D perhaps TRBD2 (6 bases). The germline gives CDR1 DFQATT, CDR2 SNEGSKA (reference sequence). This CDR3 spans 11 amino acids. V lost 3 bases and J 7 bases, leaving 9 bases between the germline ends. CDR3 loop: CSARTGGTQYF. The CDR3 region has the DNA TGCAGTGCTAGGACCGGGGGGACCCAGTACTTC.

This clone was detected once. The chain has TRBV11-2 and TRBJ1-4; D possibly corresponds to TRBD1 (6 bases). This CDR3 has 14 amino acids. V lost 0 bases to trimming and J lost 8 bases, with 10 bases between them. The germline CDR1 and CDR2 sequences are SGHAT and FQNNGV. CDR3 loop: CASSLEWGGEKLFF. For the CDR3, the DNA is TGTGCCAGCAGCTTAGAGTGGGGGGGCGAAAAACTGTTTTTT.

The CDR3 DNA reads as TGCGCCAGCAGAGATATTGCGACTAGCAGAACCCATGAGCAGTTCTTC. Translated: CASRDIATSRTHEQFF. The rearrangement joins TRBV10-2 to TRBJ2-1, with 7 bases that match TRBD2. The CDR3 covers 16 residues. Germline V gene lookup returns CDR1 WSHSY and CDR2 SAAADI. Trimming removed 6 bases from V and 8 bases from J; junction bases left unmatched: 16.

This chain connects TRBV7-8 to TRBJ2-7, with a tentative D call TRBD1 (7 bases). The CDR3 extends over 17 amino acids. V shed 0 bases and J shed 3 bases, with 18 bases lying between them. Germline CDR1 is SGHVS and CDR2 is FQNEAQ. The CDR3 nucleotides read TGTGCCAGCAGCTTAGCGCTTGGTTCAGGGGGGCTCTACGAGCAGTACTTC. It translates to CASSLALGSGGLYEQYF.

This sequence joins TRBV13 and TRBJ2-7; TRBD2 might be the D (5 bases). This CDR3 has 15 amino acids. The V end lost 1 base, the J end lost 4 bases, and 14 bases lay between the germline ends. Germline assignment: CDR1 PRHDT and CDR2 FYEKMQ (reference sequence). The CDR3 bases are TGTGCCAGCAGCTTAGCCGGGGAGCGGCTATACGAGCAGTACTTC. Protein product: CASSLAGERLYEQYF. The full variable domain, rest sourced from reference TRBV13 and TRBJ2-7, is AAGVIQSPRHLIKEKRETATLKCYPIPRHDTVYWYQQGPGQDPQFLISFYEKMQSDKGSIPDRFSAQQFSDYHSELNMSSLELGDSALYFCASSLAGERLYEQYFGPGTRLTVT.

The rearrangement joins TRBV4-2 to TRBJ2-7; the D is unclear. The CDR3 length is 15 residues. With 0 bases removed from V and 4 bases from J, the gap between germline ends came to 13 bases. In germline, CDR1 is LGHNA, CDR2 YNFKEQ. Here the CDR3 DNA reads TGTGCCAGCAGCCAAGACCCCGGCCCTCTATACGAGCAGTACTTC. As protein: CASSQDPGPLYEQYF.

The chain has TRBV4-3 and TRBJ2-1; D possibly corresponds to TRBD2 (5 bases). The CDR3 is 17 amino acids. CDR1 and CDR2 from the germline V gene are LGHNA and YSLEER. V shed 0 bases and J shed 3 bases, with 15 bases lying between them. CDR3 nucleotides: TGCGCCAGCAGCCAAGATCGGATAGCGACCATCTACAATGAGCAGTTCTTC. Amino acid sequence: CASSQDRIATIYNEQFF.

The rearrangement links TRBV28 to TRBJ2-1; 13 nucleotides line up with TRBD2. Trimming cost V 3 bases and J 13 bases; bases outside gene matches: 15. Germline CDR1 reads MDHEN; CDR2 reads SYDVKM. The CDR3 loop spans 17 amino acids. The DNA of the CDR3 is TGTGCCAGCAGTTTTAAATCGTGGACTAGCGGGAGTTATACACAGTTCTTC. Its translation: CASSFKSWTSGSYTQFF. Variable domain in full (rest from reference TRBV28 and TRBJ2-1): DVKVTQSSRYLVKRTGEKVFLECVQDMDHENMFWYRQDPGLGLRLIYFSYDVKMKEKGDIPEGYSVSREKKERFSLILESASTNQTSMYLCASSFKSWTSGSYTQFFGPGTRLTVL.

J is TRBJ1-5 and V is TRBV2, with D possibly being TRBD1 (6 bases). With 7 bases removed from V and 3 bases from J, the gap between germline ends came to 16 bases. The length of the CDR3 is 15 residues. CDR1 SNHLY and CDR2 FYNNEI come from the germline V gene. CDR3 in DNA: TGTGCCAGCAACTCCGAAAGGGGGTTCAATCAGCCCCAGCATTTT. The encoded protein is CASNSERGFNQPQHF. The full variable domain, rest sourced from reference TRBV2 and TRBJ1-5, is EPEVTQTPSHQVTQMGQEVILRCVPISNHLYFYWYRQILGQKVEFLVSFYNNEISEKSEIFDDQFSVERPDGSNFTLKIRSTKLEDSAMYFCASNSERGFNQPQHFGDGTRLSIL.

The rearrangement uses TRBV27 and TRBJ2-5; 7 nucleotides match TRBD2. The ends lost 5 bases at V and 5 bases at J; junction bases unmatched: 5. The CDR3 loop spans 13 amino acids. Per germline, CDR1 MNHEY and CDR2 SMNVEV (reference sequence). The CDR3 sequence: CASSSGMEETQYF. CDR3 sequence (DNA): TGTGCCAGCAGTAGCGGGATGGAGGAGACCCAGTACTTC.

The rearrangement uses TRBV5-1 and TRBJ2-7; maybe TRBD1 (6 bases). In germline, CDR1 is SGHRS, CDR2 YFSETQ. The CDR3 has 15 residues. Deletions cut 4 bases from V and 3 bases from J, with 17 bases between. The CDR3 bases are TGCGCCAGCAGCGAGGGGACAACAGTTTACTACGAGCAGTACTTC. Translation: CASSEGTTVYYEQYF.